This paragraph covers one T cell receptor beta chain sequence. Its antigen is as yet unknown. Alongside a J-beta primer mix, a sample-barcoded 5' primer served in a second PCR lasting roughly 7 to 11 cycles. Each cDNA molecule received a tag from a template-switch adaptor that had 12 random nucleotides. In TCRdb, the 5' RACE reads were re-called with MiXCR into one record per CDR3 protein. The sample carries roughly 900,000 distinct CDR3 sequences, 48% recorded once. The CDR3 covers 15 residues. Losses at the gene ends were 6 bases for V and 4 bases for J; bases not matched to a gene: 9. This entry is derived from a study of blood T cells in healthy people across ages. Notes on the study in general: Researchers judged that diversity estimates from one million T cells fell short of true values.

The sequence was obtained from a man under 40 in good health. Sequenced sample: blood. The chain joins TRBV12-3 or TRBV12-4 to TRBJ2-7, with 10 nucleotides matching TRBD1. The CDR3 spells CASRLSGQGGYEQYF. As DNA, the CDR3 is TGTGCCAGCAGGCTCTCCGGACAGGGGGGATACGAGCAGTACTTC.